This T cell receptor beta chain was recovered during a study of T cell repertoires in cytomegalovirus infection. Study-wide context: Researchers turned to recently identified HLA-C-restricted CMV epitopes as well as well-studied HLA-B-restricted ones.

With regard to this clonotype: Its antigen is as yet unknown.

TCRdb reprocessed the reads with MiXCR, giving one entry per CDR3 protein. The table has some 200,000 distinct CDR3 sequences, 35% to 40% seen once. The germline gives CDR1 DFQATT, CDR2 SNEGSKA (reference sequence). This CDR3 has 13 amino acids. The V segment lost 4 bases and the J segment 5 bases; nucleotides outside the gene matches: 6. The chain couples TRBV20-1 to TRBJ1-1; 8 nucleotides align to TRBD1. The starting material was CD8+ T cells from cultured PBMCs, obtained from culture after CMV antigen stimulation. This sequence originates from a human donor in good health (CMV status not recorded). Some clones in this sample may be carry-over from other donors' samples. CDR3 protein: CSAKDRGRTEAFF. CDR3 coding DNA: TGCAGTGCTAAAGACAGGGGAAGGACTGAAGCTTTCTTT.